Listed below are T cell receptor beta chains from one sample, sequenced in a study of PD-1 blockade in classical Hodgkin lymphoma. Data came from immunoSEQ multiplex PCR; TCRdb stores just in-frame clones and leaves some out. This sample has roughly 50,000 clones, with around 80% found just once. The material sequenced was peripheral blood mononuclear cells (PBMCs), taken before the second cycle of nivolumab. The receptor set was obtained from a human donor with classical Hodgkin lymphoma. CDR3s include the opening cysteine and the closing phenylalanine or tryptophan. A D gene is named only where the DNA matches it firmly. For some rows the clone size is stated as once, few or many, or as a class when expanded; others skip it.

CASSQDEGDTQYF	TGCGCCAGCAGCCAAGACGAAGGAGATACGCAGTATTTT	NA	TRBV4-1	TRBJ2-3	NA
CASSAGQDHTEAFF	TGTGCCAGCAGCGCGGGACAGGATCACACTGAAGCTTTCTTT	NA	TRBV11-3	TRBJ1-1	TRBD1
CASSVGGFPNYGYTF	TGTGCCAGCAGCGTAGGGGGGTTTCCCAACTATGGCTACACCTTC	NA	TRBV9	TRBJ1-2	NA
CASSPTSLAANYGYTF	TGTGCCAGCTCACCCACCAGTTTGGCCGCTAACTATGGCTACACCTTC	once	TRBV18	TRBJ1-2	NA
CASSTRGPPDTQYF	TGCGCCAGCAGTACCCGAGGGCCGCCAGATACGCAGTATTTT	NA	TRBV5-1	TRBJ2-3	NA
CASGGTGETGELFF	TGTGCCAGCGGGGGGACGGGAGAAACCGGGGAGCTGTTTTTT	NA	TRBV2	TRBJ2-2	NA
CASSVWGEGELFF	TGTGCCAGCAGCGTATGGGGGGAAGGGGAGCTGTTTTTT	NA	TRBV9	TRBJ2-2	NA
CASSRDRADEKLFF	TGTGCCAGCTCTCGGGACAGGGCGGATGAAAAACTGTTTTTT	NA	TRBV18	TRBJ1-4	TRBD1
CASSFQGPAYNSPLHF	TGTGCCAGCAGTTTCCAGGGGCCCGCCTATAATTCACCCCTCCACTTT	NA	TRBV28	TRBJ1-6	NA
CASSFIPGNYNEQFF	TGTGCCAGCAGTTTTATTCCAGGGAACTACAATGAGCAGTTCTTC	NA	TRBV27	TRBJ2-1	NA
CASSQSVGGDYNEQFF	TGTGCCAGCAGCCAATCGGTAGGGGGGGACTACAATGAGCAGTTCTTC	NA	TRBV5-8	TRBJ2-1	NA
CASSNRRPVPNEQFF	TGTGCCAGCAGTAATCGGAGACCGGTTCCCAATGAGCAGTTCTTC	NA	TRBV6-5	TRBJ2-1	NA
CASSYLPENTEAFF	TGTGCCAGCAGTTATCTCCCCGAGAACACTGAAGCTTTCTTT	NA	TRBV6-6	TRBJ1-1	NA
CASSITDIVNEQFF	TGCGCCAGCAGCATCACCGACATAGTGAATGAGCAGTTCTTC	NA	TRBV5-1	TRBJ2-1	NA
CASSHDRLGSNGQYF	TGTGCCAGCAGTCACGACAGGTTGGGTTCAAATGGGCAGTACTTC	few	TRBV6-5	TRBJ2-7	NA
CASSQGLGQGVNYGYTF	TGTGCCAGCAGCCAAGGTCTCGGACAGGGAGTTAACTATGGCTACACCTTC	NA	TRBV4-2	TRBJ1-2	TRBD1
CASSELRNTGELFF	TGTGCCAGCAGTGAACTCAGGAACACCGGGGAGCTGTTTTTT	NA	TRBV6-1	TRBJ2-2	NA
CASSSSWDRATEAFF	TGTGCCAGCAGCTCCTCCTGGGACAGGGCCACTGAAGCTTTCTTT	once	TRBV7-2	TRBJ1-1	TRBD1
CASSATGGGYGYTF	TGCGCCAGCAGCGCAACAGGGGGCGGCTATGGCTACACCTTC	few	TRBV5-1	TRBJ1-2	TRBD1
CASTPLGQVNSPLHF	TGTGCCAGCACCCCGCTCGGACAGGTTAATTCACCCCTCCACTTT	NA	TRBV28	TRBJ1-6	TRBD1
CASSPPQAGGYGYTF	TGTGCCAGCAGCCCCCCCCAGGCAGGGGGTTATGGCTACACCTTC	NA	TRBV9	TRBJ1-2	TRBD1
CASSIDSSAGGNTIYF	TGTGCCAGTAGTATAGATAGTTCGGCAGGGGGAAACACCATATATTTT	NA	TRBV19	TRBJ1-3	NA
CASSFYPGANVLTF	TGTGCCAGCAGTTTCTACCCTGGGGCCAACGTCCTGACTTTC	NA	TRBV27	TRBJ2-6	NA
CASSQDLYSHTGELFF	TGCGCCAGCAGCCAAGATTTGTACTCCCACACCGGGGAGCTGTTTTTT	few	TRBV4-3	TRBJ2-2	NA
CASSSKIPGTTNSPLHF	TGTGCCAGCAGTTCAAAGATTCCCGGGACTACAAATTCACCCCTCCACTTT	few	TRBV13	TRBJ1-6	NA
CASSDSTGRGYEQYF	TGTGCCAGCAGCGATTCGACAGGTCGGGGCTACGAGCAGTACTTC	once	TRBV6-5	TRBJ2-7	NA
CASSPRAPNTGELFF	TGTGCCAGCAGTCCGAGAGCCCCGAACACCGGGGAGCTGTTTTTT	NA	TRBV7-2	TRBJ2-2	NA
CASSLYGIESPLHF	TGTGCCAGCAGCTTATACGGGATAGAGTCACCCCTCCACTTT	few	TRBV11-1	TRBJ1-6	NA
CASSFGRGGEQFF	TGTGCCAGCAGTTTTGGCCGGGGGGGTGAGCAGTTCTTC	NA	TRBV28	TRBJ2-1	TRBD2
CASSLGAGGGALDTQYF	TGTGCCAGCAGCTTAGGGGCTGGCGGGGGGGCCTTAGATACGCAGTATTTT	NA	TRBV7-2	TRBJ2-3	TRBD2
CASRVGANTGELFF	TGTGCCAGCAGGGTGGGGGCGAACACCGGGGAGCTGTTTTTT	NA	TRBV27	TRBJ2-2	NA
CASSAERVALAGELFF	TGTGCCAGCAGTGCTGAGCGGGTAGCTTTAGCCGGGGAGCTGTTTTTT	NA	TRBV6-1	TRBJ2-2	NA
CASSWDERGQYF	TGTGCCAGCAGCTGGGACGAACGGGGGCAGTACTTC	NA	TRBV7-9	TRBJ2-7	NA
CASGHPVGAFF	TGTGCTAGTGGTCACCCTGTCGGAGCTTTCTTT	few	TRBV12-5	TRBJ1-1	NA
CASSPSDVASYEQYF	TGTGCCAGCAGCCCATCGGACGTAGCCTCCTACGAGCAGTACTTC	few	TRBV5-5	TRBJ2-7	NA
CASTAGETRLASDTQYF	TGTGCCAGTACCGCAGGGGAGACGAGACTAGCATCAGATACGCAGTATTTT	once	TRBV5-8	TRBJ2-3	NA
CASPKETDYGYTF	TGTGCCTCTCCAAAGGAAACTGACTATGGCTACACCTTC	once	TRBV30	TRBJ1-2	NA
CASRDRGKSYNEQFF	TGTGCCAGTAGGGACAGGGGAAAATCCTACAATGAGCAGTTCTTC	NA	TRBV19	TRBJ2-1	TRBD1
CSGGTGWNEQYF	TGCAGCGGCGGGACAGGGTGGAACGAGCAGTACTTC	NA	TRBV29-1	TRBJ2-7	TRBD1
CASSVGQGDLFEQYF	TGTGCCAGCAGCGTAGGGCAGGGGGATCTTTTCGAGCAGTACTTC	NA	TRBV9	TRBJ2-7	TRBD1
CASSETRHLAATNEKLFF	TGCGCCAGCAGTGAGACGAGGCATCTGGCAGCAACTAATGAAAAACTGTTTTTT	NA	TRBV10-2	TRBJ1-4	NA
CAISESSSGRGNEQFF	TGTGCCATCAGTGAGTCGAGTAGCGGGAGGGGCAATGAGCAGTTCTTC	NA	TRBV10-3	TRBJ2-1	TRBD2
CASSLTAGMNTEAFF	TGTGCCAGCAGCTTGACTGCAGGGATGAACACTGAAGCTTTCTTT	NA	TRBV5-6	TRBJ1-1	NA
CASSPVEEQFF	TGTGCCAGCAGTCCCGTTGAAGAGCAGTTCTTC	NA	TRBV7-9	TRBJ2-1	NA
CASSLKVGSDTQYF	TGTGCCAGCAGCTTAAAAGTGGGGTCGGATACGCAGTATTTT	NA	TRBV7-3	TRBJ2-3	NA
CSVGNQGAGETQYF	TGCAGCGTTGGTAACCAGGGGGCAGGAGAGACCCAGTACTTC	NA	TRBV29-1	TRBJ2-5	TRBD1
CAWSVGQNRHQPQHF	TGTGCCTGGAGTGTAGGACAGAACCGCCATCAGCCCCAGCATTTT	NA	TRBV30	TRBJ1-5	NA